This entry lists 28 T cell receptor beta chains sequenced from one sample in a study of OX40 agonist ivuxolimab in advanced cancers. The protocol was immunoSEQ multiplex PCR, while the TCRdb copy is restricted to in-frame clones and leaves out a portion. The profile shows about 36,000 clones, around 77% of them singletons. This specimen was CD4+ or CD8+ T cells sorted from blood, taken in a trial of the OX40 agonist ivuxolimab. The receptors were gathered from an adult with an advanced solid tumor such as melanoma, head and neck, liver or kidney cancer.

The chain employs TRBV9 and TRBJ2-5; D ambiguous. V shed 0 bases and J shed 0 bases, with 12 bases lying between them. The germline gives CDR1 SGDLS, CDR2 YYNGEE. The CDR3 has 16 amino acids. The CDR3 DNA is TGTGCCAGCAGCGTAGGGACGGAACTTTACCAAGAGACCCAGTACTTC. Amino acid sequence: CASSVGTELYQETQYF.

This chain connects TRBV6-5 to TRBJ2-1; D call uncertain. The germline V gene encodes CDR1 MNHEY and CDR2 SVGAGI. The germline V and J ends were trimmed by 0 bases and 1 base, with 7 bases remaining between them. The CDR3 contains 15 residues. CDR3 coding DNA: TGTGCCAGCAGTTACTCTCCAGAGTCCTACAATGAGCAGTTCTTC. Translation gives CASSYSPESYNEQFF.

CDR3 residues: CASSKAKRTGGTHNTQYF. The CDR3 DNA reads as TGTGCCAGCAGCAAAGCGAAGAGGACAGGGGGCACACATAATACGCAGTATTTT. The J gene is TRBJ2-3, the V gene TRBV21-1; the table's D call of TRBD1 was not tested on the DNA. TRBV21-1 is termed a pseudogene. This CDR3 contains 18 residues.

This clone was counted only a few times. In nucleotides, the CDR3 is TGTGCCAGCAGCTTAGGGTCAATGGGGACTTGGTATGGCTACACCTTC. The encoded protein is CASSLGSMGTWYGYTF. The chain carries TRBV7-9 and TRBJ1-2; possible D gene TRBD1, 5 bases. V was trimmed by 1 base and J by 5 bases, leaving 17 bases between them. The CDR3 extends over 16 amino acids. Germline V CDR1 and CDR2: SEHNR, FQNEAQ (reference sequence). The variable domain in full, with the rest retrieved from reference TRBV7-9 and TRBJ1-2, is DTGVSQNPRHKITKRGQNVTFRCDPISEHNRLYWYRQTLGQGPEFLTYFQNEAQLEKSRLLSDRFSAERPKGSFSTLEIQRTEQGDSAMYLCASSLGSMGTWYGYTFGSGTRLTVV.

CDR3 protein: CASSQEPTAYEQYF. In nucleotides, the CDR3 is TGTGCCAGCAGCCAAGAACCTACGGCCTACGAGCAGTACTTC. The J gene is TRBJ2-7, the V gene TRBV14; D gene uncertain. Germline loops: CDR1 SGHDN, CDR2 FVKESK. This CDR3 comprises 14 residues. Trimming removed 0 bases at V and 2 bases at J, with 8 bases between.

The chain joins TRBV19 to TRBJ1-2; D is undetermined. From germline, CDR1 is LNHDA and CDR2 SQIVND (reference sequence). Trimming pared 5 bases from V and 3 bases from J, leaving 13 bases between. CDR3 length: 14 residues. Here the CDR3 DNA reads TGTGCCAGTAGTGAGAAGGTGGCGTACTATGGCTACACCTTC. Its translation is CASSEKVAYYGYTF.

This clone was observed a few times. This chain uses TRBV7-6 with TRBJ1-1; 9 nucleotides line up with TRBD1. The CDR3 extends over 18 amino acids. Per the germline V gene, CDR1 is SGHVS and CDR2 is FNYEAQ. V shed 2 bases, J shed 0 bases, and the junction held 10 bases outside the gene matches. In DNA, the CDR3 is TGTGCCAGCAGCTTATCTGGGGGGACAGGGTATGTGAACACTGAAGCTTTCTTT. This translates into CASSLSGGTGYVNTEAFF.

V gene TRBV5-4 combines with J gene TRBJ2-1; 7 positions agree with TRBD1. The CDR3 length is 14 residues. The V and J ends lost 2 bases and 2 bases, in that order; junction bases with no gene match: 1. Germline-derived CDR1 and CDR2 are SGHNT and YYREEE (reference sequence). CDR3 amino acids: CASSFGTAYNEQFF. For the CDR3, the DNA is TGTGCCAGCAGCTTTGGGACAGCCTACAATGAGCAGTTCTTC.

The chain joins TRBV27 to TRBJ2-4, with TRBD1 as a possible D gene (6 bases). CDR3 length equals 13 residues. Trimming removed 6 bases from V and 7 bases from J, with 13 bases in between. Germline V gene data show CDR1 as MNHEY and CDR2 as SMNVEV (reference sequence). CDR3 nucleotide sequence: TGTGCCAGCAGCAGGGGACAATTGAACATTCAGTACTTC. Protein product: CASSRGQLNIQYF.

The rearrangement links TRBV9 to TRBJ2-1; D is uncertain. This CDR3 has 14 residues. Per the germline V gene, CDR1 is SGDLS and CDR2 is YYNGEE. The V gene lost 0 bases and the J gene lost 3 bases, with 7 bases spanning the gap. CDR3 sequence: CASSVGADYNEQFF. DNA for the CDR3: TGTGCCAGCAGCGTAGGGGCTGACTACAATGAGCAGTTCTTC.

With respect to this clone: The sample has other DNA sequences that encode this CDR3 too. The V gene is TRBV5-1, the J gene TRBJ1-4; maybe TRBD1 (6 bases). V was trimmed by 0 bases and J by 12 bases, leaving 12 bases between them. This CDR3 has 13 residues. Germline V gene sequence: CDR1 SGHRS, CDR2 YFSETQ. The CDR3 DNA is TGCGCCAGCAGCTTGGTATTAGGGGGTGAACTGTTTTTT. Its protein is CASSLVLGGELFF. Looking up the rest from reference TRBV5-1 and TRBJ1-4 gives the full variable domain: KAGVTQTPRYLIKTRGQQVTLSCSPISGHRSVSWYQQTPGQGLQFLFEYFSETQRNKGNFPGRFSGRQFSNSRSEMNVSTLELGDSALYLCASSLVLGGELFFGSGTQLSVL.

This sequence joins TRBV9 and TRBJ1-4; D ambiguous. This CDR3 is built from 13 residues. Germline V CDR1 and CDR2: SGDLS, YYNGEE. Between the trimmed V and J ends, which lost 4 bases and 7 bases, there was a span of 11 bases. CDR3 nucleotide sequence: TGTGCCAGCAGCTTAGGTGGAGGTGAAAAACTGTTTTTT. This encodes CASSLGGGEKLFF. Drawing the rest from reference TRBV9 and TRBJ1-4, the complete variable domain is DSGVTQTPKHLITATGQRVTLRCSPRSGDLSVYWYQQSLDQGLQFLIQYYNGEERAKGNILERFSAQQFPDLHSELNLSSLELGDSALYFCASSLGGGEKLFFGSGTQLSVL.

The rearrangement links TRBV19 to TRBJ2-7, with 10 bases that match TRBD1. This CDR3 comprises 14 residues. The V and J ends lost 8 bases and 5 bases, in that order; junction bases with no gene match: 9. Germline values: CDR1 LNHDA, CDR2 SQIVND (reference sequence). The CDR3 nucleotides are TGTGCCAGTCAGCGCGGGACAGGGGTCCACGAGCAGTACTTC. Translating gives CASQRGTGVHEQYF.

This chain uses TRBV2 with TRBJ2-6; D not resolved. This CDR3 spans 17 amino acids. Germline CDR1 and CDR2: SNHLY and FYNNEI. V was trimmed by 4 bases and J by 0 bases, leaving 13 bases between them. The CDR3, as DNA: TGTGCCAGCAGTGGGTTCAGAGGCTACTCTGGGGCCAACGTCCTGACTTTC. The encoded protein is CASSGFRGYSGANVLTF. Together with reference TRBV2 and TRBJ2-6, the CDR3 gives the full variable domain: EPEVTQTPSHQVTQMGQEVILRCVPISNHLYFYWYRQILGQKVEFLVSFYNNEISEKSEIFDDQFSVERPDGSNFTLKIRSTKLEDSAMYFCASSGFRGYSGANVLTFGAGSRLTVL.

This chain connects TRBV5-6 to TRBJ2-2; unclear D gene. This CDR3 contains 13 residues. Germline V gene data show CDR1 as SGHDT and CDR2 as YYEEEE. Trimming stripped 0 bases from V and 4 bases from J, with 4 bases between. For the CDR3, the DNA is TGTGCCAGCAGCTTGGAGGCCACCGGGGAGCTGTTTTTT. It encodes CASSLEATGELFF.

The rearrangement links TRBV6-6 to TRBJ2-1; the D is unclear. The CDR3 extends over 16 amino acids. The V gene's germline CDR1 is MNHNY and CDR2 SVGAGI (reference sequence). V lost 3 bases and J 7 bases, leaving 19 bases between the germline ends. CDR3 amino acids: CASSYRAPTFGNEQFF. CDR3 nucleotide sequence: TGTGCCAGCAGTTATCGGGCCCCCACATTTGGGAATGAGCAGTTCTTC.

This clone turned up a few times. The junction and the germline gene differ at one end; a read error may be behind it. J is TRBJ2-1 and V is TRBV27; D is unclear. CDR3 length: 11 residues. Germline loops: CDR1 MNHEY, CDR2 SMNVEV (reference sequence). The DNA of the CDR3 is TGTGCCAGCAGTTCCTCCAATGAGCAGTTCTTC. Protein: CASSSSNEQFF.

The chain links TRBV6-1 to TRBJ2-1; D perhaps matches TRBD1 (6 bases). With 6 bases removed from V and 6 bases from J, the gap between germline ends came to 9 bases. Germline V gene lookup returns CDR1 MNHNS and CDR2 SASEGT. CDR3 length: 12 amino acids. CDR3 DNA sequence: TGTGCCAGCAGGGGGGCCCCCAATGAGCAGTTCTTC. It specifies CASRGAPNEQFF.

V usage is TRBV7-9 and J usage is TRBJ2-3; 11 bases fit TRBD2. The CDR3 is made up of 15 amino acids. The germline gives CDR1 SEHNR, CDR2 FQNEAQ (reference sequence). The J segment lost 5 bases and the V segment lost 1 base, leaving 2 bases of the junction unmatched. In DNA, the CDR3 is TGTGCCAGCAGCTTAGGGGGACTAGCGGAAGATACGCAGTATTTT. Translation: CASSLGGLAEDTQYF.

The chain has TRBV7-8 and TRBJ1-2; D is unresolved. CDR3 length: 15 residues. Trimming left V 4 bases short and J 0 bases short, with 12 bases between. Germline CDR1 SGHVS, CDR2 FQNEAQ. The CDR3 is CASSSLPAANYGYTF. CDR3 in DNA: TGTGCCAGCAGCTCCTTACCCGCAGCTAACTATGGCTACACCTTC.

The chain couples TRBV5-5 to TRBJ2-7; 9 nucleotides agree with TRBD2. J was trimmed by 6 bases and V by 6 bases; bases with no gene match: 7. Germline V gives CDR1 SGHKS, CDR2 YYEKEE (reference sequence). The CDR3 runs 13 residues. As DNA, the CDR3 is TGTGCCAGCACCCAGCGGGAGGAGTTCGAGCAGTACTTC. It codes for CASTQREEFEQYF.

The chain couples TRBV27 to TRBJ2-5, with D perhaps TRBD1 or TRBD2 (5 bases each). This CDR3 is 16 amino acids long. Trimming shortened V by 2 bases and J by 3 bases, and 16 bases separated the two germline ends. Germline CDR1 is MNHEY and CDR2 is SMNVEV (reference sequence). The CDR3 sequence: CASSLVGTAAKETQYF. For the CDR3, the DNA is TGTGCCAGCAGTTTAGTCGGGACCGCGGCAAAAGAGACCCAGTACTTC.

The DNA for the CDR3 is TGTGCCAGCAGTTACTCGGACGGATACGAGCAGTACTTC. It specifies CASSYSDGYEQYF. The chain is built from TRBV6-5 and TRBJ2-7; D is undetermined. The germline CDR1 and CDR2 sequences are MNHEY and SVGAGI. V lost 0 bases and J lost 4, with 7 bases in between. CDR3 length: 13 amino acids.

The J gene is TRBJ2-1, the V gene TRBV2, with a tentative D call TRBD2 (5 bases). CDR1 and CDR2 (germline): SNHLY, FYNNEI. Trimming removed 7 bases from V and 3 bases from J, with 13 bases in between. This CDR3 comprises 14 residues. The CDR3, as DNA: TGTGCCAGCATAAGTGGGAGCCTCTACAATGAGCAGTTCTTC. Translated: CASISGSLYNEQFF.

The chain couples TRBV5-4 to TRBJ2-3; TRBD2 agrees at 8 bases. The CDR3 is 15 amino acids. V dropped 8 bases and J dropped 4; count of bases not matched to a gene: 12. Germline values: CDR1 SGHNT, CDR2 YYREEE (reference sequence). CDR3 DNA: TGTGCCAGTGGTTTTGCGGGAGGTCGCCCAGATACGCAGTATTTT. Protein product: CASGFAGGRPDTQYF.

The chain combines TRBV6-5 with TRBJ2-1, with D possibly being TRBD1 (6 bases). The germline gives CDR1 MNHEY, CDR2 SVGAGI. This CDR3 contains 14 residues. With 5 bases removed from V and 4 bases from J, the gap between germline ends came to 12 bases. The CDR3 region is CASSPSDSYNEQFF. The CDR3 region has the DNA TGTGCCAGCAGTCCCTCGGACAGTTACAATGAGCAGTTCTTC.

This chain links TRBV27 with TRBJ2-3; the match to TRBD1 covers 8 bases. Germline values: CDR1 MNHEY, CDR2 SMNVEV (reference sequence). Losses at the gene ends were 3 bases for V and 3 bases for J; bases not matched to a gene: 5. This CDR3 comprises 15 residues. In DNA form, the CDR3 reads TGTGCCAGCAGTTTCAGGGGGCGCGGGACAGATACGCAGTATTTT. Its translation is CASSFRGRGTDTQYF.

The rearrangement links TRBV28 to TRBJ1-1; 7 bases line up with TRBD1. Germline lookup yields CDR1 MDHEN and CDR2 SYDVKM. The ends lost 2 bases at V and 4 bases at J; junction bases unmatched: 7. This CDR3 spans 15 amino acids. The CDR3 is CASSLDRAGSTEAFF. In DNA form, the CDR3 reads TGTGCCAGCAGTTTAGACAGGGCGGGTTCCACTGAAGCTTTCTTT.